Below are 5 T cell receptor beta chains sequenced from a single sample in a study of blood T cell repertoires in COVID-19. Profiling relied on immunoSEQ multiplex PCR, and the TCRdb table lists in-frame clones only, not all of them. The top ten clones hold roughly 8.8% of a sample with roughly 230,000 clones, around 83% of them seen once. Sequencing was performed on peripheral blood. Receptor source: a man aged 40-49 years with active or convalescent COVID-19.

J is TRBJ2-6 and V is TRBV19; the match to TRBD1 covers 7 bases. Germline CDR1 LNHDA, CDR2 SQIVND (reference sequence). V lost 3 bases, J lost 0 bases, and 11 bases stayed unmatched. This CDR3 comprises 19 residues. The CDR3 nucleotides are TGTGCCAGTAGTATGTCTCCGGGACAGACAAGCTCTGGGGCCAACGTCCTGACTTTC. This encodes CASSMSPGQTSSGANVLTF.

With regard to this clone: Because the CDR3's place on the DNA is in doubt, the DNA is left out and the CDR3 is given as listed by TCRdb. The V and J genes are TRBV27 and TRBJ1-1; the DNA was not compared with TRBD1, the D call given in the table. Counting both end residues, the CDR3 totals 15 amino acids. Per germline, CDR1 MNHEY and CDR2 SMNVEV (reference sequence). The CDR3 loop reads CASSSSGHLNTEAFF.

The chain couples TRBV5-1 to TRBJ2-1; the D gene is possibly TRBD1 (6 bases). V lost 5 bases and J lost 0, with 12 bases in between. The CDR3 is 15 residues long. CDR1 is SGHRS, CDR2 YFSETQ, per germline. CDR3 residues: CASRSDSNSYNEQFF. For the CDR3, the DNA is TGCGCCAGCAGATCGGACAGTAACTCCTACAATGAGCAGTTCTTC.

The chain recombines TRBV30 with TRBJ1-5; D call uncertain. Germline V gene lookup returns CDR1 GTSNPN and CDR2 SVGIG (reference sequence). This CDR3 region has 15 residues. Trimming removed 1 base at V and 4 bases at J, with 14 bases between. CDR3 amino acids: CAWSGTRLSNQPQHF. In DNA form, the CDR3 reads TGTGCCTGGAGTGGTACGAGACTGAGTAATCAGCCCCAGCATTTT.

The chain couples TRBV7-9 to TRBJ2-7; D is uncertain. Trimming removed 1 base at V and 3 bases at J, with 7 bases between. CDR1 is SEHNR, CDR2 FQNEAQ, per germline (reference sequence). The CDR3 is made up of 13 amino acids. CDR3 nucleotide sequence: TGTGCCAGCAGCTTAGTGTCAGGCTACGAGCAGTACTTC. This codes for CASSLVSGYEQYF. The complete variable domain, with remaining parts taken from reference TRBV7-9 and TRBJ2-7, reads DTGVSQNPRHKITKRGQNVTFRCDPISEHNRLYWYRQTLGQGPEFLTYFQNEAQLEKSRLLSDRFSAERPKGSFSTLEIQRTEQGDSAMYLCASSLVSGYEQYFGPGTRLTVT.